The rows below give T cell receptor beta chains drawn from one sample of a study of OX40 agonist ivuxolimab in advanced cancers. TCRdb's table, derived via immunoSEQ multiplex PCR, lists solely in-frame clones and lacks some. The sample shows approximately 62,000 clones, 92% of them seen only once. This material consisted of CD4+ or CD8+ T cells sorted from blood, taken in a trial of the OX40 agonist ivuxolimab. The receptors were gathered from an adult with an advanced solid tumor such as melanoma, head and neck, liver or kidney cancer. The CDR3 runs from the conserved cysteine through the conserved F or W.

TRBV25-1 CASSETGDYYNEQFF
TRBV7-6 CASSLVSGGRGQGYTF
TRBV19 CASSILHGQGNEQFF
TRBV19 CASSQVPGNTIYF
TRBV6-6 CASSYSGTAYGYTF
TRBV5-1 CASSLGDSNYGYTF
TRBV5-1 CASSLARNTEAFF
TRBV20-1 CSAKEGYEQYF
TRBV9 CASSVLWDQPQHF
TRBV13 CASSFPTRGYEQYF
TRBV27 CASSLIGTVYGYTF
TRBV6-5 CASSYEAGGQPQHF
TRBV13 CASSRPGDSNYGYTF
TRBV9 CASSVDRGPSYEQYF
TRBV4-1 CASSQVAGVTDTQYF
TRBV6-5 CASRPQHEQYF
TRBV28 CASSKDRGLTNEKLFF
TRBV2 CASRDWTGGADTQYF
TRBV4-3 CASSQGLAGTDTQYF
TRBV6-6 CASSGTGTLNEQFF
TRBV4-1 CASSQVAGGLDTEAFF
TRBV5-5 CASGPTGYEQYF
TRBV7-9 CASSFFTGGGEAFF
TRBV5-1 CASRSDRHTEAFF
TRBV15 CATRGVAFGNQPQHF
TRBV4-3 CASSPLHHTGELFF
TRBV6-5 CASSYSGPSGNTIYF
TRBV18 CASSPFGGGDLNTGELFF
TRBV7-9 CASSPSQWEQYF
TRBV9 CASSGNRDRGFDEQFF
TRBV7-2 CASSPGTVFFQPQHF
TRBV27 CASSLNGAFPNYGYTF
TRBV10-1 CASSDHSSYNEQFF
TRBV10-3 CAIRKGQTGEGIQETQYF
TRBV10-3 CAISEGGLNTEAFF
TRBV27 CASSLGRPGTQYF
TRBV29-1 CSVETGWSGYTF
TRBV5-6 CASSSDMDSGGRYEQYF
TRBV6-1 CASSEAGVDTQYF
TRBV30 CARDFDYGYTF
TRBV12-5 CASGSRPTGAETEAFF
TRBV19 CASSKPENTEAFF
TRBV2 CASRGLESAGELFF
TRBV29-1 CSVLGAGGYTF
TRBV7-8 CASSLGAGDNEQFF
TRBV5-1 CASSLEALSYNSPLHF
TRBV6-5 CASIAGTVNTEAFF
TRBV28 CASSFLKLAGARNEQFF
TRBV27 CASSLIGQGQDGYTF
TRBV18 CASSLDKPYEQYF
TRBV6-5 CASSYGTSNNEQFF